The 10 T cell receptor beta chains below were found in one sample sequenced in a study of blood T cell repertoires in COVID-19. Using immunoSEQ multiplex PCR, the repertoire was profiled, and TCRdb retains in-frame clones only, with some absent. The data show about 200,000 clones, approximately 82% seen once. Sample: peripheral blood. The receptors originated from a man aged 50 to 59 with active or convalescent COVID-19.

This clone occurred once. The chain is built from TRBV2 and TRBJ1-1; a possible D gene is TRBD1 (5 bases). Germline assignment: CDR1 SNHLY and CDR2 FYNNEI. The CDR3 is 11 amino acids. The V end was cut by 6 bases, the J end by 9 bases, with 11 bases between. CDR3 residues: CASREEGQAFF. The CDR3 region has the DNA TGTGCCAGCAGGGAGGAGGGGCAAGCTTTCTTT.

The J gene is TRBJ1-4, the V gene TRBV9, with TRBD1 as a possible D gene (5 bases). This CDR3 is 15 amino acids long. V was clipped by 0 bases and J by 7 bases, with 13 bases between them. Germline lookup yields CDR1 SGDLS and CDR2 YYNGEE. Written as DNA, the CDR3 is TGTGCCAGCAGCGTAGGAGGAGGGGACGCTGAAAAACTGTTTTTT. Its translation is CASSVGGGDAEKLFF.

The genes are TRBV5-1 and TRBJ2-1, with TRBD2 matching over 11 bases. The germline gives CDR1 SGHRS, CDR2 YFSETQ. This CDR3 comprises 20 residues. Trimming removed 2 bases from V and 5 bases from J; junction bases left unmatched: 18. DNA of the CDR3: TGCGCCAGCAGCTTTACCATTTTTAGATTAGCGGGAGGGCCACACAATGAGCAGTTCTTC. The encoded protein is CASSFTIFRLAGGPHNEQFF.

The gene calls are TRBV10-2 and TRBJ2-3, with D perhaps matching TRBD2 (6 bases). This CDR3 comprises 16 residues. Germline values: CDR1 WSHSY, CDR2 SAAADI. V was shortened by 4 bases and J by 6 bases, with 20 bases between the two germline ends. The CDR3 region is CASSGSVGSRVDTQYF. CDR3 nucleotides: TGCGCCAGCAGTGGGTCGGTCGGGAGCCGAGTGGATACGCAGTATTTT.

The chain links TRBV18 to TRBJ2-3, with D perhaps matching TRBD1 (6 bases). CDR3 length: 12 residues. Germline-derived CDR1 and CDR2 are KGHSH and LQKENI. V lost 5 bases to trimming and J lost 10 bases, with 13 bases between them. CDR3 DNA sequence: TGTGCCAGCTCATCCACAGGGTCGTCGCAGTATTTT. It encodes CASSSTGSSQYF.

The sample holds a few counts of this clone. The chain joins TRBV4-3 to TRBJ2-2, with D possibly matching TRBD1 (6 bases). V was trimmed by 1 base and J by 6 bases, leaving 9 bases between them. Germline loops: CDR1 LGHNA, CDR2 YSLEER. The CDR3 extends over 14 amino acids. CDR3 in DNA: TGCGCCAGCAGCCAAGTACACAGGGCCGGGGAGCTGTTTTTT. This translates into CASSQVHRAGELFF.

The rearrangement joins TRBV5-3 to TRBJ1-2; TRBD1 aligns across 11 bases. TRBV5-3 is given ORF status, its function remaining uncertain. The CDR3 loop spans 17 amino acids. Trimming cost V 4 bases and J 2 bases; bases outside gene matches: 10. CDR3 coding DNA: TGTGCCAGAAGCCCGTCCCGGGACAGGGGGAGGAACTATGGCTACACCTTC. Its protein is CARSPSRDRGRNYGYTF.

The chain carries TRBV10-3 and TRBJ1-5; D gene ambiguous. Per the germline V gene, CDR1 is ENHRY and CDR2 is SYGVKD. The CDR3 runs 12 residues. V was pared by 10 bases and J by 5 bases, with 12 bases between. The CDR3 loop is CASRQVHQPQHF. CDR3 nucleotides: TGTGCCAGCAGGCAGGTTCATCAGCCCCAGCATTTT.

The chain is built from TRBV6-5 and TRBJ1-5; 8 positions agree with TRBD1. Trimming cost V 5 bases and J 7 bases; bases outside gene matches: 7. Germline CDR1 and CDR2: MNHEY and SVGAGI. CDR3 length equals 14 residues. In DNA form, the CDR3 reads TGTGCCAGCAGTCCCGGACAGGGTGGGCAGCCCCAGCATTTT. Residues: CASSPGQGGQPQHF.

V is TRBV6-5 and J is TRBJ2-1; 8 positions agree with TRBD2. This CDR3 region has 16 residues. The germline gives CDR1 MNHEY, CDR2 SVGAGI. V shed 0 bases and J 8 bases; nucleotides not matched to a gene: 9. The CDR3: CASSYSGTSLMHEQFF. DNA for the CDR3: TGTGCCAGCAGTTACTCCGGGACTAGTCTTATGCATGAGCAGTTCTTC.